Included here is one TCR beta chain sequence, with context. The antigen is not known. Some clones are missing from TCRdb's copy, which holds only in-frame ones; the method was immunoSEQ multiplex PCR. The sample consists of roughly 34,000 clones, approximately 80% of them appearing once. This sample is drawn from a study of PD-1 blockade in mismatch repair-deficient tumors. As for the study in general: Enrolled about 2013-2016, patients had progressing, pretreated mismatch repair-deficient cancers of about a dozen types.

Trimming pared 5 bases from V and 4 bases from J, leaving 10 bases between. Looked up from germline, CDR1 is KGHSH and CDR2 is LQKENI. The CDR3 is made up of 13 amino acids. Whole-study findings and limits: Tumor-resident clones, often absent from pretreatment blood, expanded after pembrolizumab and then contracted.

The rearrangement uses TRBV18 and TRBJ2-3; no clear D gene. This receptor was obtained from an adult with mismatch repair-deficient cancer. The sample was PBMCs, taken 6 to 7 weeks after starting pembrolizumab. DNA for the CDR3: TGTGCCAGCTCAACCTCGTTAGCAGATACGCAGTATTTT. Translating it yields CASSTSLADTQYF.